The source of this T cell receptor (beta chain) is a study of CD8 T cells in Susac syndrome (dated by TCRdb to the late 2010s). Background for the entire study: Repertoire sequencing was used to test whether CD8+ T cell activation and differentiation in Susac syndrome was antigen driven.

Peripheral blood CD8+ and CD4+ T cells from healthy donors, Susac syndrome patients and multiple sclerosis patients were profiled by high-throughput TCR beta sequencing. The multiple sclerosis controls were treatment-naive patients who had stable or active relapsing-remitting disease and met the revised McDonald criteria. Bulk CD8+ and CD4+ T cells were purified by magnetic negative isolation, whereas CD8+ TEMRA cells were enriched by FACS. Blood was drawn into EDTA tubes, processed within 24 hours, and PBMCs were isolated by density gradient centrifugation. PBMCs intended for TCR sequencing were cryopreserved in liquid nitrogen and thawed later in a water bath at 37 degrees C. The sorted or isolated CD4+, CD8+ and CD8+ TEMRA cells reached a purity of at least 90%. RNA was extracted using the RNeasy kit, and 0.5 to 1 microgram was reverse transcribed with random hexamers. The immunoSEQ multiplex PCR assay, which covers 54 Vbeta and 13 Jbeta segments, was used to amplify TCR beta CDR3 regions. To correct PCR amplification bias, a synthetic template baseline was used for both primer optimization and computational correction. As for how the authors treated the data: Only productive sequences were kept, with reads annotated to V, D and J genes according to IMGT and analyzed in immunoSEQ Analyzer. To calculate clonality, Shannon entropy was normalized by log2 of the number of productive unique sequences and then subtracted from one. For each patient and control, public and private clones were evaluated among the 100 most prevalent clones. A clone was defined as Susac-specific if it was absent from the healthy and MS cohorts, from 1052 published viral clones and from other ImmuneACCESS disease sequences. TCRdb ran its own pipeline on the public reads, namely fastp trimming at Q25 and MiXCR clone calling, and kept in-frame beta chains. Merged by CDR3 protein, the rows form single entries marked with the most common genes and DNA. Clone size and V and J calls follow TCRdb, not the original study. The sample yields nearly 200,000 distinct CDR3 sequences; about 95% were counted once. The top ten constitute just under 0.095% of the sample.

Overall results and qualifications from the work: The number of individuals in the TCR sequencing and HLA analysis was acknowledged as relatively small.

The germline V gene (reference sequence) gives CDR1 as LGHDT and CDR2 as YNNKEL. The cysteine opens and the phenylalanine closes a CDR3 of 16 amino acids. The kept DNA is CDR3 alone, 48 bases in frame from the first base. Trimmed from V: 0 bases; trimmed from J: 2 bases; junction bases lacking a gene match: 1. This clonotype showed up just once. This receptor's antigen is unknown. Base qualities are missing; no much larger clone stands one base away. Evidence from a single read is weak. This TCR was sampled from a human donor with multiple sclerosis. The rearrangement combines TRBV3-1 with TRBJ2-1, and 10 junction bases match TRBD1. Sequencing was done on a sample of CD4+ T cells from PBMCs. The bases read TGTGCCAGCAGCCAAGATGACAGGGGGCCCTACAATGAGCAGTTCTTC. Translated, it gives CASSQDDRGPYNEQFF.